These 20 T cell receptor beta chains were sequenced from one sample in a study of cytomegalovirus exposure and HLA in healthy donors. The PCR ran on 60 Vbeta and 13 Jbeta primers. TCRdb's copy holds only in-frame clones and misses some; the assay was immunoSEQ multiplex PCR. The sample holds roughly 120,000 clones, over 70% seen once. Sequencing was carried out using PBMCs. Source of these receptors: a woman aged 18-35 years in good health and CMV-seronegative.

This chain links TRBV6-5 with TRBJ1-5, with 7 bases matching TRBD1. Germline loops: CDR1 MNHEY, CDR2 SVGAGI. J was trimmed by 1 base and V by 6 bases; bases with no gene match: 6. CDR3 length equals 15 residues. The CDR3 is CASSHRGESNQPQHF. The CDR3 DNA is TGTGCCAGCAGCCACAGGGGTGAGAGCAATCAGCCCCAGCATTTT.

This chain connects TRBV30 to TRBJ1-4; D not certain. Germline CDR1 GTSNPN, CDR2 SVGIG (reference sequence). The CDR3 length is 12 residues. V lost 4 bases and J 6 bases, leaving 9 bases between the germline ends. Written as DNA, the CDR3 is TGTGCCTGGACTCCTTTCGATGAAAAACTGTTTTTT. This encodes CAWTPFDEKLFF.

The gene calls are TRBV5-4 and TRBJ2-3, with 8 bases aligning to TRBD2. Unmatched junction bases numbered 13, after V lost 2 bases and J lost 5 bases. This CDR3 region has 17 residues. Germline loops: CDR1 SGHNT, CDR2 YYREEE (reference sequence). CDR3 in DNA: TGTGCCAGCAGCTTAACGGGGGGGCGATTGGGGATAGATACGCAGTATTTT. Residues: CASSLTGGRLGIDTQYF.

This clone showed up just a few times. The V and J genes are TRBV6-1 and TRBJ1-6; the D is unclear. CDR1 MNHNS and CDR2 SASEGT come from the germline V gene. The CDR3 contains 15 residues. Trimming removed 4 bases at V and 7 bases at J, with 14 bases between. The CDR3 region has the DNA TGTGCCAGCAGTGGCCCCGTGGCGGGGAATTCACCCCTCCACTTT. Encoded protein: CASSGPVAGNSPLHF.

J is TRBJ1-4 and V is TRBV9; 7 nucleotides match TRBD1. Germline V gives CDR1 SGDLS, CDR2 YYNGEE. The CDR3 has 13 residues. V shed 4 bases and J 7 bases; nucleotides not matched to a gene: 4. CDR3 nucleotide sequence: TGTGCCAGCAGCACCGGACAGGCTGAAAAACTGTTTTTT. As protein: CASSTGQAEKLFF. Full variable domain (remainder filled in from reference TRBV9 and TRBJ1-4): DSGVTQTPKHLITATGQRVTLRCSPRSGDLSVYWYQQSLDQGLQFLIQYYNGEERAKGNILERFSAQQFPDLHSELNLSSLELGDSALYFCASSTGQAEKLFFGSGTQLSVL.

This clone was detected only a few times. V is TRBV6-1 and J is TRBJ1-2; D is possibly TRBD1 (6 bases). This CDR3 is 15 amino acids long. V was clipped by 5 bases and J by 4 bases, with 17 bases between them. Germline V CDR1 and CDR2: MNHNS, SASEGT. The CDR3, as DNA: TGTGCCAGCAGTCCACCGGGACACTCCGTCTATGGCTACACCTTC. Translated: CASSPPGHSVYGYTF.

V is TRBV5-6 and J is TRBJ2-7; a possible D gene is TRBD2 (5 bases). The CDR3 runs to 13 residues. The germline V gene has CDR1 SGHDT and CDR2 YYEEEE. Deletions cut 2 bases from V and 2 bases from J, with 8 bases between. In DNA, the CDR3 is TGTGCCAGCAGCTTTGGAGGAGCCTACGAGCAGTACTTC. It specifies CASSFGGAYEQYF.

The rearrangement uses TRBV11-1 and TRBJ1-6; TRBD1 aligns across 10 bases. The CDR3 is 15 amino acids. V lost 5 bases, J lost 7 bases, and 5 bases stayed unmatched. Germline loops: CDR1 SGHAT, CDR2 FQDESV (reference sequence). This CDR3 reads CASSAGQGRNSPLHF. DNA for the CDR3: TGTGCCAGCAGCGCGGGACAGGGGCGCAATTCACCCCTCCACTTT.

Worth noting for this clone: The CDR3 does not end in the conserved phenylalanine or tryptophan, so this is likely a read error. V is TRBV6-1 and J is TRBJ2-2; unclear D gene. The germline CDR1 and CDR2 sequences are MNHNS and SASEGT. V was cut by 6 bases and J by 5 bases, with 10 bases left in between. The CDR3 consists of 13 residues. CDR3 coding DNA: TGTGCCAGCAGGGCGGAAGCAACCGGGGAGCTGTTTGTT. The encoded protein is CASRAEATGELFV.

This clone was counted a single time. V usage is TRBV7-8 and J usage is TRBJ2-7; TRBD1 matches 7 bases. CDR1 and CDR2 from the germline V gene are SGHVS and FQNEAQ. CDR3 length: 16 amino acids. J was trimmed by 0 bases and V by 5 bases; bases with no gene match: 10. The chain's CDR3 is CASSTTIRDSSYEQYF. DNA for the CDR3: TGTGCCAGCAGCACCACCATCCGGGACAGCTCCTACGAGCAGTACTTC.

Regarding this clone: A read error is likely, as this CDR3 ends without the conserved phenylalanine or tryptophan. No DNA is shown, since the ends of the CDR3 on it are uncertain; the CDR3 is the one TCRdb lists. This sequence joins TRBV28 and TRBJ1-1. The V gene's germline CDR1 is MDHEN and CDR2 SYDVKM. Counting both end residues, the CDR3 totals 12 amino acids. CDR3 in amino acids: CASSLRVTEALV.

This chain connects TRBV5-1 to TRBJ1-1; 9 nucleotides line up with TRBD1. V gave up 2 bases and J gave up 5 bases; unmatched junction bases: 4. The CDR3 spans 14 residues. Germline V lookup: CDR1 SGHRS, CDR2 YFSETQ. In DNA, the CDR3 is TGCGCCAGCAGCTTAGGACAGGGGCCGACTGAAGCTTTCTTT. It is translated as CASSLGQGPTEAFF.

CDR3 nucleotides: TGTGCCAGCAGCTCCGTCGGGGCTAGCGGGGGGGCCGATACGCAGTATTTT. This encodes CASSSVGASGGADTQYF. This chain uses TRBV7-3 with TRBJ2-3; 12 nucleotides align to TRBD2. CDR3 length: 17 residues. Germline V lookup: CDR1 SGHTA, CDR2 FQGTGA. With V trimmed by 4 bases and J by 6 bases, 11 bases remained unmatched. Combining the CDR3 with reference TRBV7-3 and TRBJ2-3 gives the whole variable domain GAGVSQTPSNKVTEKGKYVELRCDPISGHTALYWYRQSLGQGPEFLIYFQGTGAADDSGLPNDRFFAVRPEGSVSTLKIQRTERGDSAVYLCASSSVGASGGADTQYFGPGTRLTVL.

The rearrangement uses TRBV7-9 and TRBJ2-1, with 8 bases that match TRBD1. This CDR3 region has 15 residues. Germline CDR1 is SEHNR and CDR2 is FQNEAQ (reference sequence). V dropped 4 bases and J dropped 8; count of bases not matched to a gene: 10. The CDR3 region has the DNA TGTGCCAGCAGCTACGGACAGGGTTTGATCTATGAGCAGTTCTTC. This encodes CASSYGQGLIYEQFF.

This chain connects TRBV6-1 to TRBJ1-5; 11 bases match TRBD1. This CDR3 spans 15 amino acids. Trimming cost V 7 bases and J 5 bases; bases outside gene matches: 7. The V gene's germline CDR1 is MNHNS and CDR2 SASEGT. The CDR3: CASTSGTGGHQPQHF. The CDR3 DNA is TGTGCCAGCACTTCCGGGACAGGGGGACATCAGCCCCAGCATTTT.

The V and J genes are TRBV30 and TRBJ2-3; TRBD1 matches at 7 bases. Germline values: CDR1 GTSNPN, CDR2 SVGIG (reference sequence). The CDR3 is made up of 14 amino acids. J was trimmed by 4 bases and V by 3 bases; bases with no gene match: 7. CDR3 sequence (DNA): TGTGCCTGGAGAACAGGGGCAGGGGCAGATACGCAGTATTTT. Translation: CAWRTGAGADTQYF.

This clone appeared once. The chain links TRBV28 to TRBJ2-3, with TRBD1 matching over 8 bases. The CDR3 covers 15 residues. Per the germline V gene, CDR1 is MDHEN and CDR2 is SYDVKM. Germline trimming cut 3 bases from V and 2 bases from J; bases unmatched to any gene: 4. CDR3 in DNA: TGTGCCAGCAGTTTCTCGGGACAGGTCACAGATACGCAGTATTTT. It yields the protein CASSFSGQVTDTQYF.

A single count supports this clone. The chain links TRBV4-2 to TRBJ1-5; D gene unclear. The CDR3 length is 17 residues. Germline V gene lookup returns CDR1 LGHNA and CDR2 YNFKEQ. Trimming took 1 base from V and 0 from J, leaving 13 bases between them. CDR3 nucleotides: TGTGCCAGCAGCCAAGGTGTGACACGGTCTAGCAATCAGCCCCAGCATTTT. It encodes CASSQGVTRSSNQPQHF.

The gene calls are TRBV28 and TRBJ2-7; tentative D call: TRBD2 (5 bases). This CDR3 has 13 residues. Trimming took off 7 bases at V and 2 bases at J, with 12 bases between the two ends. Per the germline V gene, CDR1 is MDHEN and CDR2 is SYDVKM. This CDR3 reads CASKERGTYEQYF. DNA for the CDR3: TGTGCCAGCAAAGAACGGGGTACCTACGAGCAGTACTTC. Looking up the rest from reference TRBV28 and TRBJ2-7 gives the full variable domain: DVKVTQSSRYLVKRTGEKVFLECVQDMDHENMFWYRQDPGLGLRLIYFSYDVKMKEKGDIPEGYSVSREKKERFSLILESASTNQTSMYLCASKERGTYEQYFGPGTRLTVT.

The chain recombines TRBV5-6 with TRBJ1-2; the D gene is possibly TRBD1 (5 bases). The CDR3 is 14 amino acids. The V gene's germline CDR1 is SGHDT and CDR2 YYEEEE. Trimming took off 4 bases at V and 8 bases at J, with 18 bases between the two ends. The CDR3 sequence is CASSLGGAYGGYTF. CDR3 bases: TGTGCCAGCAGCCTTGGTGGGGCTTACGGGGGCTACACCTTC.